The 18 T cell receptor beta chains below all came from one sample that was sequenced in a study of blood T cell repertoires in COVID-19. Clones were sequenced by immunoSEQ multiplex PCR, and TCRdb holds only the in-frame ones, with some missing. This sample has about 180,000 clones; 90% occur once, and the top ten carry approximately 0.56%. The sequencing input was peripheral blood. Receptors were obtained from a man aged 50 or older with acute or convalescent COVID-19.

This chain connects TRBV29-1 to TRBJ2-4; 10 bases line up with TRBD1. The CDR3 consists of 12 residues. CDR1 and CDR2 from the germline V gene are SQVTM and ANQGSEA. J gave up 11 bases and V 4 bases, and 5 bases lay outside the gene matches. In DNA form, the CDR3 reads TGCAGCGTTGCGGGACAGGGGACCCTTCAGTACTTC. It yields the protein CSVAGQGTLQYF.

The genes are TRBV6-6 and TRBJ1-5, with TRBD1 matching over 8 bases. This CDR3 is 16 amino acids long. Losses at the gene ends were 3 bases for V and 2 bases for J; bases not matched to a gene: 6. The germline V gene encodes CDR1 MNHNY and CDR2 SVGAGI (reference sequence). CDR3 in DNA: TGTGCCAGCAGTTATCCCTACAGGGGGGGCAATCAGCCCCAGCATTTT. This gives the protein CASSYPYRGGNQPQHF.

J is TRBJ1-4 and V is TRBV27, with 7 bases that match TRBD1. V trimming: 4 bases; J trimming: 8 bases; junction bases outside the gene matches: 7. The V gene's germline CDR1 is MNHEY and CDR2 SMNVEV (reference sequence). The length of the CDR3 is 14 residues. CDR3 sequence reads: CASSYRGGIEKLFF. The CDR3 nucleotides are TGTGCCAGCAGTTACCGAGGGGGCATAGAAAAACTGTTTTTT.

The chain has TRBV6-2 or TRBV6-3 and TRBJ1-5, with a possible D match to TRBD1 (5 bases). Trimming removed 2 bases at V and 7 bases at J, with 9 bases between. The CDR3 is 13 residues long. The V gene's germline CDR1 is MNHEY and CDR2 SVGEGT. The CDR3 DNA sequence: TGTGCCAGCAGTTACGGGGGGTGGCAGCCCCAGCATTTT. This gives the protein CASSYGGWQPQHF.

In nucleotides, the CDR3 is TGTGCCAGCAGTTTATCGTTCGGAGGGAGAGCTTTCTTT. It codes for CASSLSFGGRAFF. This chain uses TRBV27 with TRBJ1-1; D remains unclear. Germline CDR1 is MNHEY and CDR2 is SMNVEV (reference sequence). V was pared by 0 bases and J by 10 bases, with 12 bases between. CDR3 length: 13 residues.

This chain joins TRBV18 and TRBJ1-5; no clear D. This CDR3 is built from 14 residues. Between the trimmed V and J ends, which lost 1 base and 3 bases, there was a span of 7 bases. Germline CDR1 KGHSH, CDR2 LQKENI. The CDR3: CASSPQRANQPQHF. CDR3 coding DNA: TGTGCCAGCTCACCACAACGAGCCAATCAGCCCCAGCATTTT.

The V call is TRBV6-6, the J call TRBJ2-7; D gene ambiguous. The CDR3 is 14 residues long. V dropped 10 bases and J dropped 0 bases, with 16 bases sitting between them. Germline V gene data show CDR1 as MNHNY and CDR2 as SVGAGI (reference sequence). CDR3 DNA: TGTGCCACCACTGTGAGACAAAGCTCCTACGAGCAGTACGTC. Translating gives CATTVRQSSYEQYV.

The rearrangement uses TRBV20-1 and TRBJ1-2; D is unresolved. Germline V lookup: CDR1 DFQATT, CDR2 SNEGSKA (reference sequence). This CDR3 comprises 10 residues. V lost 6 bases, J lost 7 bases, and 9 bases lay in between. CDR3 nucleotides: TGCAGTGCACTTGTCCGTGGCTACACCTTC. Encoded protein: CSALVRGYTF.

Comments on this clone: This specimen includes other DNA sequences encoding the same CDR3. The V gene is TRBV20-1, the J gene TRBJ1-2; TRBD1 matches 7 bases. The CDR3 spans 11 residues. CDR1 DFQATT and CDR2 SNEGSKA come from the germline V gene (reference sequence). Trimming at V came to 6 bases and at J to 3 bases, leaving 1 base not matched to a gene. This chain's CDR3 is CSAGTDYGYTF. The CDR3 DNA is TGCAGTGCGGGGACAGACTATGGCTACACCTTC.

This chain links TRBV5-1 with TRBJ2-7; 8 bases line up with TRBD1. The CDR3 is made up of 14 amino acids. Germline V gives CDR1 SGHRS, CDR2 YFSETQ. V was pared by 0 bases and J by 3 bases, with 2 bases of the junction left unmatched. The DNA of the CDR3 is TGCGCCAGCAGCTTGGGGACAGGGAACTACGAGCAGTACGTC. This sequence encodes CASSLGTGNYEQYV.

The rearrangement joins TRBV4-1 to TRBJ1-1; D unclear. The CDR3 loop spans 16 amino acids. Germline-derived CDR1 and CDR2 are MGHRA and YSYEKL. V was trimmed by 1 base and J by 2 bases, leaving 14 bases between them. The CDR3 loop is CASSQVAQLVNTEAFF. For the CDR3, the DNA is TGCGCCAGCAGCCAAGTAGCCCAGCTTGTAAACACTGAAGCTTTCTTT.

The gene calls are TRBV28 and TRBJ1-5, with D possibly being TRBD1 (6 bases). V lost 4 bases, J lost 3 bases, and 13 bases lay in between. Germline assignment: CDR1 MDHEN and CDR2 SYDVKM. The CDR3 has 15 residues. CDR3 DNA: TGTGCCAGCAGTTCCATTGGACAGCACAATCAGCCCCAGCATTTT. The encoded protein is CASSSIGQHNQPQHF.

In the case of this clone: Its ends do not fully match the called genes, so a read error is possible. This rearrangement joins TRBV27 to TRBJ1-6; 9 positions match TRBD1. The CDR3 contains 16 residues. The germline gives CDR1 MNHEY, CDR2 SMNVEV (reference sequence). CDR3 sequence (DNA): TGTGCCAGCGGTTTACAGGGGGCTTTCTATAATTCACCCCTCCACTTT. This translates into CASGLQGAFYNSPLHF.

The CDR3 loop reads CASRPKTQGRRTEAFF. The CDR3 coding sequence is TGTGCCAGCAGACCAAAAACACAGGGGAGGAGGACTGAAGCTTTCTTT. The chain joins TRBV13 to TRBJ1-1, with TRBD1 matching 7 bases. Germline assignment: CDR1 PRHDT and CDR2 FYEKMQ (reference sequence). Losses at the gene ends were 6 bases for V and 5 bases for J; bases not matched to a gene: 15. The CDR3 is 16 amino acids.

This clone was seen just once. The chain carries TRBV19 and TRBJ1-6; 8 bases agree with TRBD1. The length of the CDR3 is 16 residues. CDR1 LNHDA and CDR2 SQIVND come from the germline V gene (reference sequence). Trimming removed 8 bases from V and 7 bases from J; junction bases left unmatched: 13. The CDR3 loop is CASLPRPTGDNSPLHF. For the CDR3, the DNA is TGTGCCAGTCTTCCCCGCCCGACAGGGGACAATTCACCCCTCCACTTT.

The J gene is TRBJ1-2, the V gene TRBV3-1 (or the pseudogene TRBV3-2); 11 positions match TRBD1. In germline, CDR1 is LGHDT, CDR2 YNNKEL (reference sequence). V lost 0 bases, J lost 6 bases, and 6 bases stayed unmatched. The CDR3 runs 16 residues. The CDR3 DNA is TGTGCCAGCAGCCAAGAGGATCGGACAGGGGGCCATGGCTACACCTTC. Translating gives CASSQEDRTGGHGYTF.

This clone appeared a single time. The chain carries TRBV5-1 and TRBJ2-2, with TRBD2 matching over 8 bases. This CDR3 is 17 amino acids long. With 0 bases clipped from V and 7 bases from J, the junction kept 11 bases outside the gene matches. CDR1 is SGHRS, CDR2 YFSETQ, per germline. CDR3 sequence reads: CASSLAMIAGWNGELFF. The CDR3 coding sequence is TGCGCCAGCAGCTTGGCCATGATAGCGGGATGGAACGGGGAGCTGTTTTTT.

The chain joins TRBV27 to TRBJ2-1, with 8 bases identical to TRBD1. The V gene's germline CDR1 is MNHEY and CDR2 SMNVEV (reference sequence). The CDR3 extends over 16 amino acids. V was pared by 5 bases and J by 7 bases, with 13 bases of the junction left unmatched. The CDR3 coding sequence is TGTGCCAGCAGTGCGCAGGGGGCCACTCGCGGTAATGAGCAGTTCTTC. Protein: CASSAQGATRGNEQFF.